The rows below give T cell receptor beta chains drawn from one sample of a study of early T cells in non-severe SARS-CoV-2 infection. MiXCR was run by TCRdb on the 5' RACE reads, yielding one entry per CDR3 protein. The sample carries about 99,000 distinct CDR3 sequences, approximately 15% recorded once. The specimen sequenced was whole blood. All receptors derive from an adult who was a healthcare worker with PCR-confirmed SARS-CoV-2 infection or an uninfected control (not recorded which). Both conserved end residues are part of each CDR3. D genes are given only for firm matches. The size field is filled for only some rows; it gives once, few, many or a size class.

CDR3aa: CSAREDLGEQYF
CDR3nt: TGCAGTGCTAGAGAGGATCTAGGCGAGCAGTACTTC
v_gene: TRBV20-1
j_gene: TRBJ2-7
abundance: few
d_gene: -

CDR3aa: CASSQSTDSTDTQYF
CDR3nt: TGTGCCAGCTCCCAATCGACGGATAGCACAGATACGCAGTATTTT
v_gene: TRBV18
j_gene: TRBJ2-3
abundance: -
d_gene: -

CDR3aa: CASNRWPRSTGELFF
CDR3nt: TGTGCCAGTAACCGTTGGCCACGGAGCACCGGGGAGCTGTTTTTT
v_gene: TRBV28
j_gene: TRBJ2-2
abundance: few
d_gene: -

CDR3aa: CATSNNRETSQYF
CDR3nt: TGTGCCACCAGCAATAACCGGGAGACTTCGCAGTACTTC
v_gene: TRBV15
j_gene: TRBJ2-7
abundance: few
d_gene: -

CDR3aa: CSVDQGRTDTQYF
CDR3nt: TGCAGCGTGGATCAGGGAAGGACAGATACGCAGTATTTT
v_gene: TRBV29-1
j_gene: TRBJ2-3
abundance: few
d_gene: -

CDR3aa: CASSKLTSGSNGVLGNEQFF
CDR3nt: TGTGCCAGCAGCAAACTAACTAGCGGGAGTAACGGGGTCCTCGGCAATGAGCAGTTCTTC
v_gene: TRBV21-1
j_gene: TRBJ2-1
abundance: -
d_gene: -

CDR3aa: CASSESSGITDTQYF
CDR3nt: TGTGCCAGCAGTGAGTCTAGCGGAATCACAGATACGCAGTATTTT
v_gene: TRBV6-4
j_gene: TRBJ2-3
abundance: -
d_gene: TRBD2

CDR3aa: CASKLTGAQDEQYF
CDR3nt: TGTGCCAGCAAACTGACAGGGGCCCAAGACGAGCAGTACTTC
v_gene: TRBV5-4
j_gene: TRBJ2-7
abundance: -
d_gene: TRBD1

CDR3aa: CASSYGRKAFF
CDR3nt: TGTGCCAGCAGCTACGGACGTAAAGCTTTCTTT
v_gene: TRBV7-2
j_gene: TRBJ1-1
abundance: few
d_gene: -

CDR3aa: CASSRGIQETQYF
CDR3nt: TGTGCCAGCAGCCGGGGCATTCAAGAGACCCAGTACTTC
v_gene: TRBV14
j_gene: TRBJ2-5
abundance: -
d_gene: -

CDR3aa: CASSGTAGPTGELFF
CDR3nt: TGTGCCAGCAGCGGGACAGCGGGTCCCACCGGGGAGCTGTTTTTT
v_gene: TRBV12-3/TRBV12-4
j_gene: TRBJ2-2
abundance: -
d_gene: -

CDR3aa: CASRLGTKNIQYF
CDR3nt: TGTGCCAGCAGACTAGGAACCAAAAACATTCAGTACTTC
v_gene: TRBV28
j_gene: TRBJ2-4
abundance: -
d_gene: -

CDR3aa: CASRKRLADTQYF
CDR3nt: TGTGCCAGCAGAAAACGATTGGCAGATACGCAGTATTTT
v_gene: TRBV27
j_gene: TRBJ2-3
abundance: -
d_gene: -

CDR3aa: CASSYSFGGSSYEQYF
CDR3nt: TGTGCCAGCAGTTACTCGTTCGGGGGGAGCTCCTACGAGCAGTACTTC
v_gene: TRBV6-5
j_gene: TRBJ2-7
abundance: -
d_gene: TRBD2

CDR3aa: CASSGTGPQPQHF
CDR3nt: TGTGCCAGTAGCGGGACAGGACCTCAGCCCCAGCATTTT
v_gene: TRBV19
j_gene: TRBJ1-5
abundance: -
d_gene: TRBD1